This T cell receptor beta chain was documented in a study of blood T cell repertoires in COVID-19. Looking at the study overall: Sites in the United States, Italy and Spain provided acute and convalescent COVID-19 samples. PBMCs, B-cell-depleted T cells, or T cells provided the cDNA or gDNA that made up the material.

The V segment lost 7 bases and the J segment 6 bases; nucleotides outside the gene matches: 7. Germline values: CDR1 SGHTA, CDR2 FQGNSA. The CDR3 has 14 residues. As processed by the authors: For nucleated cells, counts were estimated from reference gene primer amplification. Method: immunoSEQ multiplex PCR; TCRdb's copy keeps in-frame clones and lacks some. V and J calls and clone size are copied from that table; D and trimming were computed from the DNA. Among 54,000 or so clones listed, over 75% were seen once. This clonotype was sampled from a man aged 45 to 65 with active COVID-19. V gene TRBV7-2 combines with J gene TRBJ2-2, with TRBD2 matching over 8 bases. What was sequenced was peripheral blood. The CDR3 nucleotides are TGTGCCAGCAAGGACGGGGGGGCCCCCGGGGAGCTGTTTTTT. The encoded protein is CASKDGGAPGELFF.